The clone carrying this T cell receptor (beta chain) was found many times. With 3 bases removed from V and 3 bases from J, the gap between germline ends came to 14 bases. CDR1 and CDR2 (germline): MDHEN, SYDVKM. This CDR3 has 15 amino acids. TCR beta CDR3 sequences were amplified from RNA transcripts. First-round RT-PCR targeting the TCR CDR3 was performed with the HTBI primer set. MiXCR, run by TCRdb on the multiplex PCR reads, gives a single entry per CDR3 protein. The sample lists approximately 520,000 distinct CDR3 sequences, about a fifth seen once, with less than 30% in the top ten. This entry is derived from a study of T cells in Graves' hyperthyroidism and ophthalmopathy.

The sequencing input was blood. V gene TRBV28 combines with J gene TRBJ2-5; possibly TRBD1 for D (6 bases). The TCR was taken from a man younger than 35 with Graves' hyperthyroidism. In DNA, the CDR3 is TGTGCCAGCAGTTTCAGGGGCGCCCCGAAAGAGACCCAGTACTTC. Amino acids: CASSFRGAPKETQYF.